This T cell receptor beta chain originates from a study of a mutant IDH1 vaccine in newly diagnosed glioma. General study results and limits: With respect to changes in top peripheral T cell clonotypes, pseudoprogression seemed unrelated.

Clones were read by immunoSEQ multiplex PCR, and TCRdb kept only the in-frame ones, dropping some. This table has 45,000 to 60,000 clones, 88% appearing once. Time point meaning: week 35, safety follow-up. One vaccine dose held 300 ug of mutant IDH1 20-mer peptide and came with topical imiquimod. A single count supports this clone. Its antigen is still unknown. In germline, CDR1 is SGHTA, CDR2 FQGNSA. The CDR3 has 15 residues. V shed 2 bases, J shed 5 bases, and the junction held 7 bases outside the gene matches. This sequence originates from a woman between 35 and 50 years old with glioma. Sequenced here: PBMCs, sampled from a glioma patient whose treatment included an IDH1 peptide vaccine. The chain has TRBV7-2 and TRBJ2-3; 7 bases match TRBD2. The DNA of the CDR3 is TGTGCCAGCAGCTTATTGGGGGGGATGGGAGATACGCAGTATTTT. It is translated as CASSLLGGMGDTQYF.